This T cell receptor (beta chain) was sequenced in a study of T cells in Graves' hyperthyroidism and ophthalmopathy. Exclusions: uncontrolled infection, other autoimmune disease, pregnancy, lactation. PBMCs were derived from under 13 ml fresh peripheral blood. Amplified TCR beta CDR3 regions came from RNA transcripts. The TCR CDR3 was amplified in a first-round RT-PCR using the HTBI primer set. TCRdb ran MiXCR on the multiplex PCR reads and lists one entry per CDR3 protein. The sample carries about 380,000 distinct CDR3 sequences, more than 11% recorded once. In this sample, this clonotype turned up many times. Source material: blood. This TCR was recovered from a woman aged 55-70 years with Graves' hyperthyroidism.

CDR3 sequence: CASSSTSGSYTQYF. The CDR3 DNA reads TGTGCCAGCAGCTCGACATCTGGCTCCTATACGCAGTATTTT. The rearrangement uses TRBV7-2 and TRBJ2-3; the D is unclear. V lost 4 bases, J lost 7 bases, and 15 bases lay in between. Germline V lookup: CDR1 SGHTA, CDR2 FQGNSA. The CDR3 spans 14 residues.